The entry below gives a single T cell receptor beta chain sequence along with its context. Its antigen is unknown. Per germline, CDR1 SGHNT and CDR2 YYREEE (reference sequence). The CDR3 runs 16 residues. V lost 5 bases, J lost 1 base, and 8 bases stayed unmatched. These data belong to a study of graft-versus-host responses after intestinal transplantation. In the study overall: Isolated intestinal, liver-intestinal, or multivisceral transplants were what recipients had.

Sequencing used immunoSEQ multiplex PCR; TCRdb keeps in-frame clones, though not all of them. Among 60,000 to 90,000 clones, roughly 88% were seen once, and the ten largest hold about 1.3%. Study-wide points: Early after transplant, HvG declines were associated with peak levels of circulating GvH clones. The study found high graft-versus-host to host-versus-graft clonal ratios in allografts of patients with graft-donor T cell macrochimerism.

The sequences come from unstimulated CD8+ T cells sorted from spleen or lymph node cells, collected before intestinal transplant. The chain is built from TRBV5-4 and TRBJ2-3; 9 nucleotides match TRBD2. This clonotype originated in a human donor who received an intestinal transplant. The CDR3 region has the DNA TGTGCCAGCAGTCGGGCTAGCGGGGACCGCACAGATACGCAGTATTTT. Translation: CASSRASGDRTDTQYF. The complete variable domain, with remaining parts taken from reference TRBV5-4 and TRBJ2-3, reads ETGVTQSPTHLIKTRGQQVTLRCSSQSGHNTVSWYQQALGQGPQFIFQYYREEENGRGNFPPRFSGLQFPNYSSELNVNALELDDSALYLCASSRASGDRTDTQYFGPGTRLTVL.